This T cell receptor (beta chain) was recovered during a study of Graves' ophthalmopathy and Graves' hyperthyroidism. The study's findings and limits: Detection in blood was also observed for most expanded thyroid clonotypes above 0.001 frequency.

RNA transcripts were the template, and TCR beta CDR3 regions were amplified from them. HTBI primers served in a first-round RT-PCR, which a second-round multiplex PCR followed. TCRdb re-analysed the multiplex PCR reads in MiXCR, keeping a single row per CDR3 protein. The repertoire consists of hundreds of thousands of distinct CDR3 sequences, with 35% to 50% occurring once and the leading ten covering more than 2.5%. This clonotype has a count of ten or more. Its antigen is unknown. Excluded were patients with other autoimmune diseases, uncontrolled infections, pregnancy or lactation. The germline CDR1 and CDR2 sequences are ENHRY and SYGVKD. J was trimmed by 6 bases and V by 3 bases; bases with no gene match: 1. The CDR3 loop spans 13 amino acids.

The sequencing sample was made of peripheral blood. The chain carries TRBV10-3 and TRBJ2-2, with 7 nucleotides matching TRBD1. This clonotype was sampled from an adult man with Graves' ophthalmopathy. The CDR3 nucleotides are TGTGCCATCAGTGAACAGGGGCCCGGGGAGCTGTTTTTT. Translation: CAISEQGPGELFF.